This T cell receptor (beta chain) originates from a study of blood T cell repertoires in COVID-19. Across the study: The samples span acute and convalescent COVID-19 from the United States, Italy and Spain.

Germline CDR1 MNHNY, CDR2 SVGAGI (reference sequence). The length of the CDR3 is 11 residues. V lost 6 bases and J lost 4, with 6 bases in between. In the original processing: Amplifying reference gene primers gave estimates of nucleated cell counts. TCRdb keeps only in-frame clones here, not all; method: immunoSEQ multiplex PCR. That table furnishes V, J and clone size, whereas the DNA furnished D and trimming. Of some 64,000 clones listed, 88% are singletons. Material: peripheral blood. The TCR comes from a man aged 50 to 60 with active COVID-19. This rearrangement joins TRBV6-6 to TRBJ1-1; D gene unclear. DNA of the CDR3: TGTGCCAGCAGGGCATCCACTGAAGCTTTCTTT. It encodes CASRASTEAFF.